This T cell receptor beta chain derives from a study of blood T cell repertoires in COVID-19. Overall study context: Collection of acute and convalescent COVID-19 samples took place in the United States, Italy and Spain. The cDNA or gDNA used as material had been derived from T cells, B-cell-depleted T cells, or PBMCs.

Clones were sequenced by immunoSEQ multiplex PCR, and TCRdb holds only the in-frame ones, with some missing. The sample includes 260,000 or so clones, about 85% seen only once; the top ten take 2% to 3%. The CDR3 runs to 16 residues. Losses at the gene ends were 2 bases for V and 2 bases for J; bases not matched to a gene: 3. Germline lookup yields CDR1 SGHTA and CDR2 FQGNSA. Clinical history reported by participants formed the basis on which cohorts were assigned. Donors of Cohort 3 who recovered were those that had two negative PCRs, clearance, or symptom resolution. This TCR was sampled from a woman in her 50s who had recovered from COVID-19. Sample: PBMCs or T cells enriched from blood (not recorded which). This chain uses TRBV7-2 with TRBJ2-2; 9 bases are a match to TRBD2. The CDR3 loop is CASSLYSGRNTGELFF. Here the CDR3 DNA reads TGTGCCAGCAGCTTATATAGCGGGAGAAACACCGGGGAGCTGTTTTTT.